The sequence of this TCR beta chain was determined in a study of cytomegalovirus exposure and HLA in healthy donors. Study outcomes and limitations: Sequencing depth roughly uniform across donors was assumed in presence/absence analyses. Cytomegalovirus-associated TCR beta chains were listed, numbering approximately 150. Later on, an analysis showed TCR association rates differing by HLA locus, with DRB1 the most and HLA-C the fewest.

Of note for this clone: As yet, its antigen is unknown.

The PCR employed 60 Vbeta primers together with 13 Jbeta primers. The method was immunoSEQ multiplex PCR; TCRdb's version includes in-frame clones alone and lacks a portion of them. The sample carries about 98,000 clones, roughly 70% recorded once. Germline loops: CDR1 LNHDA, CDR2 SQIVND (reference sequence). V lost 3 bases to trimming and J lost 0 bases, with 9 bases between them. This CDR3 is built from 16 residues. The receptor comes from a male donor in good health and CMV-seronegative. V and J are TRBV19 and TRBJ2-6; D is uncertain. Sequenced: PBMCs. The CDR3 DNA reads TGTGCCAGTAGTATTTCCTCAGACTCTGGGGCCAACGTCCTGACTTTC. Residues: CASSISSDSGANVLTF.